This is a list of T cell receptor beta chains from one sample in a study of CD8 T cells in ankylosing spondylitis. TCRdb re-analysed the 5' RACE reads in MiXCR, keeping a single row per CDR3 protein. The profile shows 200,000 to 250,000 distinct CDR3 sequences, under 12% of them singletons. Sequencing was carried out using blood, either unsorted or a sorted T cell fraction (not recorded which). These receptors came from a male donor with ankylosing spondylitis or in good health (not recorded which). CDR3s include the opening cysteine and the closing phenylalanine or tryptophan. D genes are given only for firm matches. The size entry is marked missing in some rows and otherwise reads once, few, many or a size class.

TRBV20-1	TRBJ1-6	many	TRBD1	TGCAGTGCTAGGGGGGGGACAGATTATTCACCCCTCCACTTT	CSARGGTDYSPLHF
TRBV20-1	TRBJ2-3	many	-	TGCAGTGCTAGGTGGGGGGCGGTGGATACGCAGTATTTT	CSARWGAVDTQYF
TRBV11-2	TRBJ1-2	-	-	TGTGCCAGCAGCTTAGCGGGGGCTCAGGGCTACACCTTC	CASSLAGAQGYTF
TRBV29-1	TRBJ2-7	few	TRBD1	TGCAGCGTTACAGGGGGATTTGGCGAGCAGTACTTC	CSVTGGFGEQYF
TRBV5-1	TRBJ1-4	-	TRBD1	TGCGCCAGCAGCTCCCAGACAGGGGGTGAAAAACTGTTTTTT	CASSSQTGGEKLFF
TRBV7-3	TRBJ2-2	many	-	TGTGCCAGCGGACCGACGAACACCGGGGAGCTGTTTTTT	CASGPTNTGELFF
TRBV6-4	TRBJ2-3	-	TRBD2	TGTGCCAGCAGTGACAAAGCGGGGGTTGTAGATACGCAGTATTTT	CASSDKAGVVDTQYF
TRBV7-3	TRBJ2-4	-	-	TGTGCCAGCAGCTTAGTGGTCGGGGGATCTGCCAAAAACATTCAGTACTTC	CASSLVVGGSAKNIQYF
TRBV9	TRBJ2-7	few	-	TGTGCCAGCAGCCGGGATGTCGACCCTCGGAGCGAGCAGTACTTC	CASSRDVDPRSEQYF
TRBV25-1	TRBJ1-4	-	-	TGTGCCAGCAGTGAATCTCTTTGGGTAAAACTGTTTTTT	CASSESLWVKLFF
TRBV5-1	TRBJ2-4	many	TRBD2	TGCGCCAGCAGCATGACTAGCGGGGGGGTGGCCAAAAACATTCAGTACTTC	CASSMTSGGVAKNIQYF
TRBV7-2	TRBJ2-3	many	-	TGTGCCAGCAGGAAGCAGAGCACAGATACGCAGTATTTT	CASRKQSTDTQYF
TRBV18	TRBJ1-2	-	-	TGTGCCAGCTCACAGGGGCTACGAGGCTATGGCTACACCTTC	CASSQGLRGYGYTF
TRBV5-1	TRBJ2-7	-	TRBD2	TGCGCCAGCAGCCGGGTCTCCGGCAGCGGGGGAGCCTACGAGCAGTACTTC	CASSRVSGSGGAYEQYF
TRBV7-2	TRBJ2-5	-	-	TGTGCCAGCAGCCAGATCAAAGGCGCGGAGACCCAGTACTTC	CASSQIKGAETQYF
TRBV2	TRBJ2-3	few	-	TGTGCCAGCAAAAAGGCACCCGGACCCGATACGCAGTATTTT	CASKKAPGPDTQYF
TRBV9	TRBJ2-6	-	TRBD1	TGTGCCAGCAGCTTTCTCCCGACAGGGGCAGAATTCTCTGGGGCCAACGTCCTGACTTTC	CASSFLPTGAEFSGANVLTF
TRBV5-1	TRBJ2-2	-	-	TGCGCCAGCAGCCTGGAGGGGGCCTTGGACACCGGGGAGCTGTTTTTT	CASSLEGALDTGELFF
TRBV6-1	TRBJ1-5	few	TRBD1	TGTGCCAGCAGTAAACAGGGGGTCCAGCCCCAGCATTTT	CASSKQGVQPQHF
TRBV7-7	TRBJ2-3	few	TRBD1	TGTGCTAGCAGCTCTTACCCGGGACAGGGAAGCACAGATACGCAGTATTTT	CASSSYPGQGSTDTQYF
TRBV24-1	TRBJ2-1	few	TRBD2	TGTGCCACCAGTGATTTGCGACGGGGGGGCCTCGCCAATGAGCAGTTCTTC	CATSDLRRGGLANEQFF
TRBV20-1	TRBJ1-5	few	TRBD1	TGCAGTGCCATACGACAGGGGGCTAATCAGCCCCAGCATTTT	CSAIRQGANQPQHF
TRBV7-9	TRBJ2-2	many	-	TGTGCCAGCAGCCACCGGGACACCGGGGCCGGGGAGCTGTTTTTT	CASSHRDTGAGELFF
TRBV6-2/TRBV6-3	TRBJ2-1	many	TRBD2	TGTGCCAGCAGTCTAGCGGACCTGAGCTCCTACAATGAGCAGTTCTTC	CASSLADLSSYNEQFF
TRBV19	TRBJ1-5	-	-	TGTGCCAGTAGTCCGGAGTTTCGACGGAGCAATCAGCCCCAGCATTTT	CASSPEFRRSNQPQHF
TRBV12-3/TRBV12-4	TRBJ1-3	-	-	TGTGCCAGCACTTGGGGGGGAAGCTCTGGAAACACCATATCTTTT	CASTWGGSSGNTISF
TRBV6-1	TRBJ1-4	many	TRBD1	TGTGCCAGCAGTCGCCGGGACAGGGGGAGCCCTAATGAAAAACTGTTTTTT	CASSRRDRGSPNEKLFF
TRBV13	TRBJ2-1	few	-	TGTGCCAGCAGCTCATCGGGGGCCGAAGGGGTCGAGAGCTCCTACAATGAGCAGTTCTTC	CASSSSGAEGVESSYNEQFF
TRBV12-3/TRBV12-4	TRBJ1-6	-	-	TGTGCCAGCAGTTTAGGTCGTGATAATTCACCCCTCCACTTT	CASSLGRDNSPLHF
TRBV30	TRBJ2-7	many	-	TGTGCCTGGAGTGGACTTGGCCCCTACGAGCAGTACTTC	CAWSGLGPYEQYF
TRBV20-1	TRBJ1-3	many	-	TGCAGTGCGCAACGGTCACAGATCTCTGGAAACACCATATATTTT	CSAQRSQISGNTIYF
TRBV5-1	TRBJ2-7	few	-	TGCGCCAGCAGCTTCGATGGACAGTTAGCGTACTACGAGCAGTACTTC	CASSFDGQLAYYEQYF
TRBV7-9	TRBJ1-5	-	-	TGTGCCAGCACTAGCGGGAGCAATCAGCCCCAGCATTTT	CASTSGSNQPQHF
TRBV29-1	TRBJ2-3	many	-	TGCAGCGTTGAAGGGGGCCGTACCGGCACAGATACGCAGTATTTT	CSVEGGRTGTDTQYF
TRBV7-6	TRBJ2-7	many	TRBD1	TGTGCCAGCAGCCGGGACAGGGACCAGCAGTACTTC	CASSRDRDQQYF
TRBV20-1	TRBJ2-1	many	TRBD1	TGCAGTGCTAGAGATTCCGGACAGGGGGCGGGTGAGCAGTTCTTC	CSARDSGQGAGEQFF
TRBV5-1	TRBJ2-3	many	-	TGCGCCAGCAGCTTGGTTGAGGACAGGCAGTATTTT	CASSLVEDRQYF
TRBV20-1	TRBJ2-1	many	-	TGCAGTGCCAGCTGGGGGAACGGCCATGAGCAGTTCTTC	CSASWGNGHEQFF
TRBV5-1	TRBJ2-2	many	-	TGCGCCAGCAGCCCACAACAGGGCACCGGGGAGCTGTTTTTT	CASSPQQGTGELFF
TRBV5-1	TRBJ2-7	many	-	TGCGCCAGCGCTGACGTACAGGCATCAAGATACTACGAGCAGTACTTC	CASADVQASRYYEQYF
TRBV29-1	TRBJ1-1	few	TRBD1	TGCAGCGTCGGGGGAGACAGGGGGACTGAAGCTTTCTTT	CSVGGDRGTEAFF
TRBV12-3/TRBV12-4	TRBJ1-5	-	-	TGTGCCAGCAGCTTCCTCGGGACAAATCCCCAGCCCCAGCATTTT	CASSFLGTNPQPQHF
TRBV11-2	TRBJ2-7	few	-	TGTGCCAGCAGCTTAGATAGGGACTTAAACGAGCAGTACTTC	CASSLDRDLNEQYF
TRBV27	TRBJ1-2	-	-	TGTGCCAGCAGTTTGTTAGCCGGAGGGCAGGGGAGGTATGGCTACACCTTC	CASSLLAGGQGRYGYTF
TRBV9	TRBJ1-4	many	-	TGTGCCAGCAGCCCGAACACCAATGAAAAACTGTTTTTT	CASSPNTNEKLFF
TRBV28	TRBJ1-5	many	-	TGTGCCAGCAGTTTAGCTCTCTTTCAGCCCCAGCATTTT	CASSLALFQPQHF
TRBV20-1	TRBJ1-2	many	TRBD1	TGCAGTGCATCTCCGACAGGGTCAGTGGGAGGCTACACCTTC	CSASPTGSVGGYTF
TRBV7-9	TRBJ2-3	many	-	TGTGCCAGCAGCTTAGTTCGGGGATCTGGAGATACGCAGTATTTT	CASSLVRGSGDTQYF
TRBV5-1	TRBJ1-3	many	TRBD1	TGCGCCAGCAGCTTGAAGGGGGCTGGGGAAAACACCATATATTTT	CASSLKGAGENTIYF